This entry features one TCR beta chain sequence. Its target is unknown. The junction departs from the called germline gene at one end, perhaps through a read error. The sample originates from a study of T cells in Graves' hyperthyroidism and ophthalmopathy. Study-wide results and limits: Most expanded thyroid clonotypes above 0.001 also appeared in blood.

Exclusions: uncontrolled infection, other autoimmune disease, pregnancy, lactation. TCR beta CDR3 region amplification was performed from RNA transcripts. TCR CDR3 underwent first-round RT-PCR with the HTBI primer set. TCRdb re-derived calls from the multiplex PCR reads in MiXCR, one entry per CDR3 protein. The sample gives 400,000 or so distinct CDR3 sequences, roughly 15% of which show up once; 15% to 20% is in the top ten. The CDR3 is 13 amino acids. CDR1 SNHLY and CDR2 FYNNEI come from the germline V gene. This clonotype was sampled from a young woman with Graves' ophthalmopathy. Sequencing was carried out using blood. The V call is TRBV2, the J call TRBJ2-1, with TRBD1 matching over 9 bases. CDR3 sequence reads: CATSDTGGREQFF. In nucleotides, the CDR3 is TGTGCCACCAGTGATACAGGGGGCCGCGAGCAGTTCTTC.